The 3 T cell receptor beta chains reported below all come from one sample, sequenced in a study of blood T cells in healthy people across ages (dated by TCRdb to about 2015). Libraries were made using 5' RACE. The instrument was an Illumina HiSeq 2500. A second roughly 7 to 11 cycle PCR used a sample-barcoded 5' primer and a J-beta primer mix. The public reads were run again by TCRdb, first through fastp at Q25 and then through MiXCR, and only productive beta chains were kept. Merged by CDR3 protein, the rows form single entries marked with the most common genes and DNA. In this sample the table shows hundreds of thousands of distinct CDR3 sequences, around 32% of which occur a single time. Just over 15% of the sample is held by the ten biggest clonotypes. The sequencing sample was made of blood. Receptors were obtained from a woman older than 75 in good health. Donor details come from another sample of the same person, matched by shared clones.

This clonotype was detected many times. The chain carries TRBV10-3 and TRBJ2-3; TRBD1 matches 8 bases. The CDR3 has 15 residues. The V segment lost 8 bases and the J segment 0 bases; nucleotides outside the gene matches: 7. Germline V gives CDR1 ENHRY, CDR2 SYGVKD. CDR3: CAIGDRSRSTDTQYF. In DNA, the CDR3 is TGTGCCATCGGGGACAGGTCTAGGAGCACAGATACGCAGTATTTT.

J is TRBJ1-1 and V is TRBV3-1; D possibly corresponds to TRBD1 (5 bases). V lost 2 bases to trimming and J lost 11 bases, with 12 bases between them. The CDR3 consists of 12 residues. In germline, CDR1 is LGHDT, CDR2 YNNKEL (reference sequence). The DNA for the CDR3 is TGTGCCAGCAGCCAACGGCAGGGTAAGGCTTTCTTT. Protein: CASSQRQGKAFF.

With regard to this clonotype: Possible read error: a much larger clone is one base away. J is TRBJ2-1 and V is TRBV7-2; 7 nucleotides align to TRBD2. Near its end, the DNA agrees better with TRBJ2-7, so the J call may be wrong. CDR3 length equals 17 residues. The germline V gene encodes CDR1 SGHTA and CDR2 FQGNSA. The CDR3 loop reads CASSLYSGSASYNEQYF. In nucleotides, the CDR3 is TGTGCCAGCAGCCTTTATAGCGGGTCGGCCTCCTACAATGAGCAGTACTTC.